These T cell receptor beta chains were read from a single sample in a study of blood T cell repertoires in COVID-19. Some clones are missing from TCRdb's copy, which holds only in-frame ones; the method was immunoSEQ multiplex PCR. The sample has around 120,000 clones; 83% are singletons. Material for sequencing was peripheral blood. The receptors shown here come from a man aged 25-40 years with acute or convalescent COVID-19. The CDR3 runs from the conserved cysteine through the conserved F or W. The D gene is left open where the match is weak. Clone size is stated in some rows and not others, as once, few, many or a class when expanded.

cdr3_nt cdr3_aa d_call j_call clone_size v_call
TGTGCCAGCAGTTCCGACAGGGGCAGGAACACTGAAGCTTTCTTT CASSSDRGRNTEAFF TRBD1 TRBJ1-1 few TRBV6-5
TGTGCCAGCAGAACACAGGGAGGCAATCAGCCCCAGCATTTT CASRTQGGNQPQHF - TRBJ1-5 - TRBV7-2
TGTGCCAGCTCACGGGAGGCGGTGGGCACAGATACGCAGTATTTT CASSREAVGTDTQYF TRBD2 TRBJ2-3 - TRBV4-2
TGTGCCAGCAGCCCCCGGGGAGCGGGGGCCTACAATGAGCAGTTCTTC CASSPRGAGAYNEQFF TRBD2 TRBJ2-1 few TRBV6-2/TRBV6-3
TGTGCCAGCAGTTATGGCGGGGGCCAGGTGGAGACCCAGTACTTC CASSYGGGQVETQYF - TRBJ2-5 - TRBV6-2/TRBV6-3
TGTGCCAGCAGTTACTCGGACAGGAACCAAGAGACCCAGTACTTC CASSYSDRNQETQYF TRBD1 TRBJ2-5 - TRBV6-2/TRBV6-3
TGTGCCACCAGCAGAGATCAGGGGGAGACCCAGTACTTC CATSRDQGETQYF - TRBJ2-5 - TRBV15
TGTGCCAGCCGGCGACAGGGGAGCTACGAGCAGTACTTC CASRRQGSYEQYF TRBD1 TRBJ2-7 - TRBV27
TGTGCCAGCAGCTACCGGACTAGCGGGAGCCACAATGAGCAGTTCTTC CASSYRTSGSHNEQFF TRBD2 TRBJ2-1 once TRBV7-9
TGCGCCAGCAGCTTGGCTGAGCTCAGGGTTGATGGCTACACCTTC CASSLAELRVDGYTF - TRBJ1-2 - TRBV5-1
TGCAGCGCCTTGAACAGGGCCACTGAAGCTTTCTTT CSALNRATEAFF - TRBJ1-1 - TRBV29-1
TGTGCCAGCCTCCCCGGGACAGGGTCCTACGAGCAGTACTTC CASLPGTGSYEQYF TRBD1 TRBJ2-7 few TRBV2
TGTGCCAGCTCACCATCCCCGGACACCTCCTTTGAAGCTTTCTTT CASSPSPDTSFEAFF - TRBJ1-1 - TRBV18
TGTGCCAGTAGTATCTCAGGGCGAAATACGCAGTATTTT CASSISGRNTQYF - TRBJ2-3 - TRBV19
TGTGCCAGCAGTTTAGGACAGGGAAATCAGCCCCAGCATTTT CASSLGQGNQPQHF TRBD1 TRBJ1-5 once TRBV27
TGCAGCGTTTATTGGACAGTACCCGGGGCCAACGTCCTGACTTTC CSVYWTVPGANVLTF - TRBJ2-6 - TRBV29-1
TGTGCCAGCAGCTTAGGGGCAGGTATCCCTGAAGCTTTCTTT CASSLGAGIPEAFF - TRBJ1-1 - TRBV7-9
TGCGCCAGCAGGCCTGGGACAGAAAATGAAAAACTGTTTTTT CASRPGTENEKLFF TRBD1 TRBJ1-4 - TRBV5-1
TGTGCCAGCTCGCACCAGGGGGTGACCAACTATGGCTACACCTTC CASSHQGVTNYGYTF TRBD1 TRBJ1-2 - TRBV5-4
TGTGCCAGCAGACACCGCGGGGGTAACTATGGCTACACCTTC CASRHRGGNYGYTF - TRBJ1-2 - TRBV4-2
TGTGCCAGCAGTGAAAGGCCCGAGGGGGGAGGGAATGAGCAGTTCTTC CASSERPEGGGNEQFF - TRBJ2-1 many TRBV6-1
TGTGCCAGCAGCGTAGAAGGACAGAGGAACACTGAAGCTTTCTTT CASSVEGQRNTEAFF - TRBJ1-1 - TRBV9
TGTGCCAGCAGTTACACGAGGGGGTATACCACCGGGGAGCTGTTTTTT CASSYTRGYTTGELFF - TRBJ2-2 few TRBV6-5
TGTGCCAGCAGTGGTTTGTCCGGGACTCCTTACAATGAGCAGTTCTTC CASSGLSGTPYNEQFF - TRBJ2-1 - TRBV6-2/TRBV6-3
TGCAGCGTGTGGCAGGGGCGGACTTATGGCTACACCTTC CSVWQGRTYGYTF - TRBJ1-2 - TRBV29-1
TGTGCCATCAGGCAGGGTAGCACCGGGGAGCTGTTTTTT CAIRQGSTGELFF - TRBJ2-2 - TRBV12-3/TRBV12-4
TGCGCCAGCAGCCTAGGCGGCGGAAGCTCCTACAATGAGCAGTTCTTC CASSLGGGSSYNEQFF - TRBJ2-1 - TRBV4-1
TGTGCCACCAGCAACCGACTAGCGGGGGGGGTTAGGAATGAGCAGTTCTTC CATSNRLAGGVRNEQFF TRBD2 TRBJ2-1 - TRBV15
TGCAGCGCATTAACCGGGACTAGCGGTTACAATGAGCAGTTCTTC CSALTGTSGYNEQFF TRBD2 TRBJ2-1 once TRBV29-1
TGTGCCAGCAGTTACGGAGCAGCAGCGCCTTACTCCTACGAGCAGTACTTC CASSYGAAAPYSYEQYF - TRBJ2-7 - TRBV6-2/TRBV6-3
TGTGCCAGCAGCCAACTAGCGGGAGGGCCAGCAGATACGCAGTATTTT CASSQLAGGPADTQYF TRBD2 TRBJ2-3 - TRBV14
TGTGCCAGCAGCACCCCGGGACAACCTACTGAAAAACTGTTTTTT CASSTPGQPTEKLFF - TRBJ1-4 - TRBV6-5
TGTGCCAGCAGCCAAGCGAAGCTCACAGGGAGTCAACCTCCCCTCCACTTT CASSQAKLTGSQPPLHF - TRBJ1-6 once TRBV3-1/TRBV3-2
TGTGCCAGCAGCTTAAACAGGGGGCTGACTGAAGCTTTCTTT CASSLNRGLTEAFF TRBD1 TRBJ1-1 - TRBV27
TGTGCCAGCAGCCCCATGGGAGCCCCCTACAATGAGCAGTTCTTC CASSPMGAPYNEQFF - TRBJ2-1 - TRBV7-9
TGTGCCAGTAGTTTTCCGTCGGGACAGGGCAATCAGCCCCAGCATTTT CASSFPSGQGNQPQHF TRBD1 TRBJ1-5 - TRBV19